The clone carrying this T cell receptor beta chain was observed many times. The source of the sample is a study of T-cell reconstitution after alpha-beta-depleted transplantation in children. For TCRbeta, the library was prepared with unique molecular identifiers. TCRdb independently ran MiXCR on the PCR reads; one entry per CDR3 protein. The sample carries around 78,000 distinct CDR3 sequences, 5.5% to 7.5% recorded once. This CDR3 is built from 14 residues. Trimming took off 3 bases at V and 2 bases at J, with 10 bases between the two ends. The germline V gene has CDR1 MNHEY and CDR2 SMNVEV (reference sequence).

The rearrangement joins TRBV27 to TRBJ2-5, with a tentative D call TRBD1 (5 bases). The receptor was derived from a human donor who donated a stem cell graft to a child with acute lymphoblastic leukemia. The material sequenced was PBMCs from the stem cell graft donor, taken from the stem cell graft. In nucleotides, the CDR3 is TGTGCCAGCAGTTTTCAGGGCCCACAAGAGACCCAGTACTTC. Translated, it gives CASSFQGPQETQYF.